Below are 17 T cell receptor beta chains sequenced from a single sample in a study of blood T cell repertoires in COVID-19 (TCRdb year 2020). The library relied on the immunoSEQ multiplex PCR assay. TCRdb mirrors the immuneACCESS table, restricted to in-frame sequences. Some clones are absent from its copies; in checked studies, under half trace to an unresolved V gene, and the reason for the others is unknown. Here the sample has 300,000 to 400,000 clones; roughly 90% occur a single time. The ten top clones hold over 0.9% of the sample. The sequenced sample consisted of PBMCs or T cells enriched from blood (not recorded which). These TCRs come from a young woman with acute COVID-19.

V gene TRBV7-9 combines with J gene TRBJ1-1; D remains ambiguous. The CDR3 has 15 residues. Per germline, CDR1 SEHNR and CDR2 FQNEAQ (reference sequence). The germline V and J ends were trimmed by 5 bases and 1 base, with 14 bases remaining between them. The CDR3 nucleotides read TGTGCCAGCAGCCCAGACATGACCTCGAACACTGAAGCTTTCTTT. Translation gives CASSPDMTSNTEAFF.

The chain links TRBV6-5 to TRBJ2-7, with TRBD1 as a possible D gene (5 bases). This CDR3 comprises 15 residues. Trimming took off 0 bases at V and 4 bases at J, with 13 bases between the two ends. Germline CDR1 is MNHEY and CDR2 is SVGAGI. CDR3 nucleotide sequence: TGTGCCAGCAGTTACTCCCCGACAGCTTCTTACGAGCAGTACTTC. Translation gives CASSYSPTASYEQYF.

The chain has TRBV7-9 and TRBJ2-7; 12 nucleotides align to TRBD2. The CDR3 runs to 15 residues. V shed 2 bases, J shed 3 bases, and the junction held 2 bases outside the gene matches. Per germline, CDR1 SEHNR and CDR2 FQNEAQ (reference sequence). The CDR3 loop is CASSLTGLAGYEQYF. CDR3 in DNA: TGTGCCAGCAGCTTAACGGGACTAGCGGGCTACGAGCAGTACTTC.

The rearrangement uses TRBV6-2 or TRBV6-3 and TRBJ1-2; D not certain. V was clipped by 6 bases and J by 4 bases, with 12 bases between them. Germline V gene sequence: CDR1 MNHEY, CDR2 SVGEGT. The CDR3 is 13 amino acids. The CDR3: CASSLLEAYGYTF. DNA for the CDR3: TGTGCCAGCAGCCTGCTCGAGGCCTATGGCTACACCTTC.

The chain links TRBV5-4 to TRBJ1-2, with D perhaps TRBD1 (5 bases). Trimming stripped 4 bases from V and 4 bases from J, with 14 bases between. The CDR3 contains 14 residues. Germline-derived CDR1 and CDR2 are SGHNT and YYREEE (reference sequence). Here the CDR3 DNA reads TGTGCCAGCAGCGCAGGGTCCGCGAGCTATGGCTACACCTTC. It encodes CASSAGSASYGYTF.

This clone was recorded once. The J gene is TRBJ2-7, the V gene TRBV9, with D possibly being TRBD1 (8 bases). This CDR3 region has 15 residues. Germline V lookup: CDR1 SGDLS, CDR2 YYNGEE. The germline V and J ends were trimmed by 0 bases and 5 bases, with 15 bases remaining between them. The DNA of the CDR3 is TGTGCCAGCAGCGTAGACCCCACAGGGGGGGACGAGCAGTACTTC. Translating gives CASSVDPTGGDEQYF.

This clone was found a few times. V gene TRBV5-1 combines with J gene TRBJ1-2, with 7 bases matching TRBD1. V was clipped by 4 bases and J by 5 bases; unmatched bases: 8. Germline CDR1 and CDR2: SGHRS and YFSETQ. The CDR3 extends over 14 amino acids. The CDR3 sequence: CASSATTGWYGYTF. The CDR3 DNA reads TGCGCCAGCAGCGCTACGACAGGGTGGTATGGCTACACCTTC.

The chain uses TRBV6-5 and TRBJ1-1, with 9 bases identical to TRBD1. Looked up from germline, CDR1 is MNHEY and CDR2 is SVGAGI. This CDR3 contains 14 residues. V was clipped by 5 bases and J by 7 bases; unmatched bases: 8. The CDR3 reads CASSRRDRAYEAFF. DNA of the CDR3: TGTGCCAGCAGTCGGAGGGACAGGGCTTATGAAGCTTTCTTT.

This sequence joins TRBV5-1 and TRBJ1-5; no clear D. The germline CDR1 and CDR2 sequences are SGHRS and YFSETQ. The CDR3 is made up of 17 amino acids. V gave up 0 bases and J gave up 0 bases, with 13 bases separating them. DNA for the CDR3: TGCGCCAGCAGCTTGGGACACGGGGAGAATAGCAATCAGCCCCAGCATTTT. This sequence encodes CASSLGHGENSNQPQHF.

The J gene is TRBJ2-7, the V gene TRBV7-9, with TRBD2 as a possible D gene (6 bases). The germline V and J ends were trimmed by 3 bases and 1 base, with 13 bases remaining between them. The CDR3 spans 15 residues. Germline V gives CDR1 SEHNR, CDR2 FQNEAQ (reference sequence). The chain's CDR3 is CASSFSGVGSYEQYF. The CDR3 DNA is TGTGCCAGCAGCTTCTCGGGGGTGGGGTCCTACGAGCAGTACTTC.

J is TRBJ1-4 and V is TRBV12-3 or TRBV12-4, with D possibly TRBD1 on 5 matching bases. This CDR3 contains 13 residues. Between the trimmed V and J ends, which lost 7 bases and 11 bases, there was a span of 17 bases. The DNA of the CDR3 is TGTGCCAGCAACCTTGCGGCCGGGGGGAAACTGTTTTTT. Protein sequence: CASNLAAGGKLFF.

The chain employs TRBV2 and TRBJ2-1, with 8 bases that match TRBD2. Trimming cost V 4 bases and J 3 bases; bases outside gene matches: 11. Germline V CDR1 and CDR2: SNHLY, FYNNEI. The CDR3 extends over 17 amino acids. CDR3 nucleotide sequence: TGTGCCAGCAGTGCCCCCTGGACTAGCAGAAACTACAATGAGCAGTTCTTC. Translated, it gives CASSAPWTSRNYNEQFF.

The J gene is TRBJ1-1, the V gene TRBV18, with D unclear. The CDR3 loop spans 17 amino acids. The germline V gene has CDR1 KGHSH and CDR2 LQKENI. Trimming took off 3 bases at V and 7 bases at J, with 24 bases between the two ends. In nucleotides, the CDR3 is TGTGCCAGCTCACCTGAGGCTCGTGTTCCTGACGCCGGTGAAGCTTTCTTT. Protein sequence: CASSPEARVPDAGEAFF.

The chain uses TRBV6-6 and TRBJ2-7; TRBD1 matches 9 bases. The CDR3 is made up of 15 amino acids. The junction had 9 bases not matched to a gene; V was cut back by 6 bases and J by 3 bases. The germline gives CDR1 MNHNY, CDR2 SVGAGI (reference sequence). The CDR3 sequence: CASRYNPGQGYEQYF. CDR3 DNA sequence: TGTGCCAGCAGGTACAATCCGGGACAGGGCTACGAGCAGTACTTC.

This clone has just one count. The V gene is TRBV18, the J gene TRBJ2-3; 9 nucleotides match TRBD2. V dropped 0 bases and J dropped 1; count of bases not matched to a gene: 11. The germline V gene encodes CDR1 KGHSH and CDR2 LQKENI. This CDR3 is built from 19 residues. In nucleotides, the CDR3 is TGTGCCAGCTCACCACCGTTTAGCGGGGGAGCATGGGGCACAGATACGCAGTATTTT. Protein product: CASSPPFSGGAWGTDTQYF.

The CDR3 nucleotides read TGTGCTAGTGCCCCCAGGGGCGGGCAGCCCCAGCATTTT. Translated, it gives CASAPRGGQPQHF. The chain carries TRBV12-5 and TRBJ1-5, with D perhaps TRBD1 (6 bases). Germline V gives CDR1 LGHNT, CDR2 FRNRAP. The germline V and J ends were trimmed by 7 bases and 7 bases, with 14 bases remaining between them. The CDR3 contains 13 residues.

This chain uses TRBV21-1 with TRBJ1-4; TRBD1, the table's D call, lacks a check against the DNA. TRBV21-1 corresponds to a pseudogene. The CDR3 loop spans 16 amino acids. The CDR3 DNA follows: TGTGCCAGCAGCAAAGGGGAAACAGGGGGAAATGAAAAACTGTTTTTT. Amino acids: CASSKGETGGNEKLFF.